A single sample is the source of the 26 T cell receptor beta chains below, sequenced in a study of blood T cell repertoires in COVID-19. The assay was immunoSEQ multiplex PCR, and TCRdb's table has in-frame clones only and misses some. The data show about 160,000 clones, with over 75% seen just once and 2.8% held by the top ten. Input material: peripheral blood. These receptors came from a man in his 70s with acute or convalescent COVID-19.

The V gene is TRBV30, the J gene TRBJ1-5, with 7 bases matching TRBD1. CDR3 size: 13 residues. V dropped 4 bases and J dropped 4; count of bases not matched to a gene: 4. Germline V gene data show CDR1 as GTSNPN and CDR2 as SVGIG (reference sequence). This chain's CDR3 is CAWNRGDNQPQHF. In DNA, the CDR3 is TGTGCCTGGAACAGGGGCGATAATCAGCCCCAGCATTTT.

This clone appeared a few times. The rearrangement joins TRBV18 to TRBJ2-2, with 7 bases aligning to TRBD2. Losses at the gene ends were 3 bases for V and 3 bases for J; bases not matched to a gene: 7. The V gene's germline CDR1 is KGHSH and CDR2 LQKENI. The CDR3 contains 16 residues. For the CDR3, the DNA is TGTGCCAGCTCACCTTTAGCGGGTGAGGACACCGGGGAGCTGTTTTTT. Protein: CASSPLAGEDTGELFF. Full variable domain (missing parts from reference TRBV18 and TRBJ2-2): NAGVMQNPRHLVRRRGQEARLRCSPMKGHSHVYWYRQLPEEGLKFMVYLQKENIIDESGMPKERFSAEFPKEGPSILRIQQVVRGDSAAYFCASSPLAGEDTGELFFGEGSRLTVL.

This clone has only a few counts. The rearrangement joins TRBV27 to TRBJ2-1, with a possible D match to TRBD2 (5 bases). Trimming removed 4 bases at V and 0 bases at J, with 13 bases between. The CDR3 has 16 residues. Germline V gene data show CDR1 as MNHEY and CDR2 as SMNVEV (reference sequence). For the CDR3, the DNA is TGTGCCAGCAGTTCGTCTAGCAGGAGCTCCTACAATGAGCAGTTCTTC. Its translation is CASSSSSRSSYNEQFF.

The CDR3 nucleotides are TGTGCCAGCAGGACCGGGACAGGGGACCATACAAACTATGGCTACACCTTC. It specifies CASRTGTGDHTNYGYTF. The chain couples TRBV28 to TRBJ1-2, with TRBD1 matching 10 bases. This CDR3 region has 17 residues. The trim removed 6 bases at V and 2 bases at J, leaving 12 bases unmatched. Germline V gene lookup returns CDR1 MDHEN and CDR2 SYDVKM.

The V call is TRBV19, the J call TRBJ2-2; 10 bases line up with TRBD1. Losses at the gene ends were 1 base for V and 0 bases for J; bases not matched to a gene: 5. This CDR3 contains 18 residues. CDR1 is LNHDA, CDR2 SQIVND, per germline (reference sequence). CDR3 bases: TGTGCCAGTAGTATAGGGGGACAGGGGCAAGCGAACACCGGGGAGCTGTTTTTT. Encoded protein: CASSIGGQGQANTGELFF.

The chain uses TRBV10-3 and TRBJ1-5, with 7 bases matching TRBD1. Trimming removed 6 bases from V and 4 bases from J; junction bases left unmatched: 6. Germline CDR1 is ENHRY and CDR2 is SYGVKD. The CDR3 is made up of 14 amino acids. CDR3 bases: TGTGCCATCAGCCCTACAGGGGAAAATCAGCCCCAGCATTTT. Its protein is CAISPTGENQPQHF.

The rearrangement uses TRBV5-1 and TRBJ1-2, with D tentatively TRBD1 (6 bases). This CDR3 region has 15 residues. Looked up from germline, CDR1 is SGHRS and CDR2 is YFSETQ. Trimming shortened V by 0 bases and J by 1 base, and 10 bases separated the two germline ends. In DNA, the CDR3 is TGCGCCAGCAGCTTGGAGCCAGGGGTTAACTATGGCTACACCTTC. Encoded protein: CASSLEPGVNYGYTF.

This clone has more than one count but fewer than ten. The V and J genes are TRBV27 and TRBJ1-1; 7 positions match TRBD1. Germline values: CDR1 MNHEY, CDR2 SMNVEV (reference sequence). With 3 bases clipped from V and 5 bases from J, the junction kept 15 bases outside the gene matches. The CDR3 is 17 amino acids. The CDR3 nucleotides read TGTGCCAGCAGTTTTCAGGGGGTTGCGATCCTGGGAACTGAAGCTTTCTTT. Translating gives CASSFQGVAILGTEAFF.

The J gene is TRBJ1-2, the V gene TRBV29-1; 9 bases map to TRBD1. V shed 7 bases and J 4 bases; nucleotides not matched to a gene: 7. In germline, CDR1 is SQVTM, CDR2 ANQGSEA. The CDR3 is made up of 13 amino acids. CDR3 amino acids: CSAIKTGGYGYTF. The CDR3 DNA reads as TGCAGCGCGATCAAGACAGGGGGCTATGGCTACACCTTC. Based on the CDR3 plus reference TRBV29-1 and TRBJ1-2, the full variable domain is SAVISQKPSRDICQRGTSLTIQCQVDSQVTMMFWYRQQPGQSLTLIATANQGSEATYESGFVIDKFPISRPNLTFSTLTVSNMSPEDSSIYLCSAIKTGGYGYTFGSGTRLTVV.

This chain joins TRBV9 and TRBJ2-7, with TRBD1 as a possible D gene (6 bases). CDR1 is SGDLS, CDR2 YYNGEE, per germline. The CDR3 extends over 15 amino acids. The V end lost 3 bases, the J end lost 3 bases, and 16 bases lay between the germline ends. The CDR3 region is CASSEGVDSVYEQYF. CDR3 sequence (DNA): TGTGCCAGCAGCGAGGGGGTAGACTCTGTCTACGAGCAGTACTTC.

The V call is TRBV11-3, the J call TRBJ2-7, with TRBD2 as a possible D gene (6 bases). CDR3 length equals 13 residues. Trimming left V 3 bases short and J 5 bases short, with 11 bases between. Germline CDR1 and CDR2: SGHNT and YENEEA. The CDR3 protein is CASSLRERDEQYF. The CDR3 coding sequence is TGTGCCAGCAGCTTGCGGGAACGGGACGAGCAGTACTTC.

This clone was counted between two and nine times. The chain employs TRBV28 and TRBJ1-5; no firm D call. V lost 7 bases to trimming and J lost 9 bases, with 13 bases between them. The germline gives CDR1 MDHEN, CDR2 SYDVKM. The length of the CDR3 is 12 residues. The CDR3 reads CASKSEVRPQHF. In DNA form, the CDR3 reads TGTGCCAGCAAATCAGAGGTACGGCCCCAGCATTTT.

V and J are TRBV10-3 and TRBJ1-6; 8 bases agree with TRBD1. The CDR3 contains 15 residues. V was pared by 6 bases and J by 7 bases, with 8 bases of the junction left unmatched. Germline CDR1 ENHRY, CDR2 SYGVKD. For the CDR3, the DNA is TGTGCCATCAGCAAGGACAGGGTCGGAAATTCACCCCTCCACTTT. This gives the protein CAISKDRVGNSPLHF.

The chain recombines TRBV18 with TRBJ2-7, with 11 nucleotides matching TRBD1. The CDR3 extends over 14 amino acids. Per the germline V gene, CDR1 is KGHSH and CDR2 is LQKENI. Trimming took 3 bases from V and 6 from J; bases not matched to a gene: 4. Written as DNA, the CDR3 is TGTGCCAGCTCACCTGGACAGGGGGCCACCGAGCAGTACTTC. This translates into CASSPGQGATEQYF.

The chain carries TRBV27 and TRBJ1-2, with 8 bases fitting TRBD1. This CDR3 has 14 amino acids. Per germline, CDR1 MNHEY and CDR2 SMNVEV (reference sequence). V gave up 2 bases and J gave up 1 base; unmatched junction bases: 0. The CDR3 loop reads CASSLTGGNYGYTF. As DNA, the CDR3 is TGTGCCAGCAGTTTAACAGGGGGTAACTATGGCTACACCTTC.

This clone was observed many times. DNA for the CDR3: TGTGCCAGCAAGTCGACAGGGAATCTTGTCTATGGCTACACCTTC. Translation gives CASKSTGNLVYGYTF. The chain recombines TRBV21-1 with TRBJ1-2; TRBD1 was called by the table and not checked on the DNA. TRBV21-1 is tagged as a pseudogene. The CDR3 loop spans 15 amino acids.

This CDR3 reads CASSPNRDRATGELFF. CDR3 nucleotide sequence: TGTGCCAGCTCACCAAACCGTGACAGGGCCACCGGGGAGCTGTTTTTT. The chain combines TRBV18 with TRBJ2-2; 7 positions agree with TRBD1. The germline V gene encodes CDR1 KGHSH and CDR2 LQKENI. The CDR3 totals 16 residues. V trimming: 2 bases; J trimming: 4 bases; junction bases outside the gene matches: 7.

This chain uses TRBV18 with TRBJ1-6; D is possibly TRBD1 (5 bases). The germline V and J ends were trimmed by 3 bases and 7 bases, with 10 bases remaining between them. The germline gives CDR1 KGHSH, CDR2 LQKENI. The CDR3 is made up of 14 amino acids. In DNA, the CDR3 is TGTGCCAGCTCACCGGGACGGGGGAATTCACCCCTCCACTTT. Translation: CASSPGRGNSPLHF.

J is TRBJ1-1 and V is TRBV5-1, with D uncertain. V dropped 0 bases and J dropped 1 base, with 7 bases sitting between them. From germline, CDR1 is SGHRS and CDR2 YFSETQ. The CDR3 has 14 amino acids. CDR3 in DNA: TGCGCCAGCAGCTTGGTTACGGGGAACACTGAAGCTTTCTTT. It is translated as CASSLVTGNTEAFF.

The chain uses TRBV13 and TRBJ2-7, with 13 bases that match TRBD2. Trimming at V came to 5 bases and at J to 9 bases, leaving 10 bases not matched to a gene. The CDR3 has 15 amino acids. CDR1 and CDR2 (germline): PRHDT, FYEKMQ (reference sequence). CDR3 DNA: TGTGCCAGCAGCCTCGGTGGACTAGCGGGAGTCGCGCAGTACTTC. It encodes CASSLGGLAGVAQYF.

The J gene is TRBJ1-2, the V gene TRBV4-3; TRBD1 might be the D (6 bases). Germline V gene sequence: CDR1 LGHNA, CDR2 YSLEER. This CDR3 contains 13 residues. V was clipped by 3 bases and J by 2 bases, with 7 bases between them. CDR3 amino acids: CASSHTGNYGYTF. The DNA of the CDR3 is TGCGCCAGCAGCCATACAGGGAACTATGGCTACACCTTC.

The chain recombines TRBV19 with TRBJ2-3, with 15 nucleotides matching TRBD2. This CDR3 comprises 14 residues. The germline gives CDR1 LNHDA, CDR2 SQIVND (reference sequence). Trimming took 8 bases from V and 4 from J; bases not matched to a gene: 1. CDR3 DNA: TGTGCCAGTCGGACTAGCGGGGGGGCAGATACGCAGTATTTT. The encoded protein is CASRTSGGADTQYF.

The chain combines TRBV9 with TRBJ1-4; tentatively, D is TRBD1 (6 bases). Germline values: CDR1 SGDLS, CDR2 YYNGEE. The CDR3 loop spans 15 amino acids. V lost 0 bases, J lost 4 bases, and 10 bases lay in between. CDR3 sequence reads: CASSVGGGNNEKLFF. CDR3 coding DNA: TGTGCCAGCAGCGTAGGAGGGGGTAATAATGAAAAACTGTTTTTT. The full variable domain, its missing parts supplied by reference TRBV9 and TRBJ1-4, is DSGVTQTPKHLITATGQRVTLRCSPRSGDLSVYWYQQSLDQGLQFLIQYYNGEERAKGNILERFSAQQFPDLHSELNLSSLELGDSALYFCASSVGGGNNEKLFFGSGTQLSVL.

The J gene is TRBJ2-2, the V gene TRBV27; D is possibly TRBD2 (5 bases). CDR1 MNHEY and CDR2 SMNVEV come from the germline V gene (reference sequence). Deletions cut 6 bases from V and 0 bases from J, with 14 bases between. This CDR3 contains 16 residues. The CDR3: CASRPWGASNTGELFF. The CDR3, as DNA: TGTGCCAGCAGACCCTGGGGAGCTTCGAACACCGGGGAGCTGTTTTTT.

The chain combines TRBV5-1 with TRBJ1-5; no reliable D call. Germline values: CDR1 SGHRS, CDR2 YFSETQ. V was pared by 0 bases and J by 1 base, with 8 bases between. CDR3 length equals 15 residues. CDR3 protein: CASSLAGLSNQPQHF. In DNA form, the CDR3 reads TGCGCCAGCAGCTTGGCAGGATTAAGCAATCAGCCCCAGCATTTT.

This clone was counted a single time. This chain links TRBV19 with TRBJ1-5, with TRBD1 matching over 12 bases. CDR3 size: 19 residues. Trimming at V came to 3 bases and at J to 1 base, leaving 10 bases not matched to a gene. CDR1 and CDR2 (germline): LNHDA, SQIVND (reference sequence). CDR3 sequence (DNA): TGTGCCAGTAGTATGCCCGGGACAGGGGGCGGACAGAGCAATCAGCCCCAGCATTTT. Translated, it gives CASSMPGTGGGQSNQPQHF.